What follows describes a single TCR beta chain. Its antigen is still unknown. Profiled with immunoSEQ multiplex PCR; TCRdb holds only in-frame clones, not every one. The sample includes 15,000 to 20,000 clones, roughly 80% of them seen just once. CD4+ T cells from unexposed donors were obtained before the COVID-19 pandemic (2011-2018). CD4+ T cells were isolated from the cells after 10 days of culture. Testing used SARS-CoV-2 S/N and four cold-coronavirus spikes on unexposed-donor CD4+ T cells, cells permitting. PBMCs were plated at a few million per well in IL-2-containing medium. The record originates from a study of CD4 T cells in relation to SARS-CoV-2 and coronaviruses. Study at large: Controls used an HIV-1 Nef peptide pool or no peptide.

General study results and limits: Samples before the pandemic and after infection were not matched within any donor.

V shed 4 bases and J 6 bases; nucleotides not matched to a gene: 5. CDR3 length: 13 amino acids. The J gene is TRBJ2-5, the V gene TRBV12-3 or TRBV12-4; 7 nucleotides agree with TRBD2. The sequence came from a human donor in good health. Sequencing input: CD4+ T cells from PBMCs, cultured in vitro. CDR3 in DNA: TGTGCCAGCAGTTGGGGAGGGCGGCAGACCCAGTACTTC. Protein sequence: CASSWGGRQTQYF.